This T cell receptor (beta chain) originates from a study of CD8 T cells in ankylosing spondylitis. Findings and caveats of the study: It appeared that ankylosing spondylitis blood was characterized by a TCR beta motif of several highly homologous variants. Disease-linked clones reportedly showed significant enrichment in matched ankylosing spondylitis synovial fluid.

Using quantitative 5'-RACE with molecular barcodes, the authors made TCR beta libraries. MiXCR, applied by TCRdb to the 5' RACE reads, yields one record per CDR3 protein. Counted here are fewer than 250,000 distinct CDR3 sequences, roughly a tenth occurring once; the ten biggest clones make up less than 25%. Germline V gives CDR1 SNHLY, CDR2 FYNNEI. Trimming stripped 9 bases from V and 6 bases from J, with 15 bases between. The CDR3 consists of 13 residues. On this clonotype: The antigen is not known.

The chain employs TRBV2 and TRBJ2-1, with D tentatively TRBD1 (6 bases). Sequencing was performed on blood, either unsorted or a sorted T cell fraction (not recorded which). This TCR came from a male donor with ankylosing spondylitis or in good health (not recorded which). CDR3 loop: CAREPGDVNEQFF. CDR3 DNA: TGTGCCAGGGAGCCAGGGGATGTCAATGAGCAGTTCTTC.